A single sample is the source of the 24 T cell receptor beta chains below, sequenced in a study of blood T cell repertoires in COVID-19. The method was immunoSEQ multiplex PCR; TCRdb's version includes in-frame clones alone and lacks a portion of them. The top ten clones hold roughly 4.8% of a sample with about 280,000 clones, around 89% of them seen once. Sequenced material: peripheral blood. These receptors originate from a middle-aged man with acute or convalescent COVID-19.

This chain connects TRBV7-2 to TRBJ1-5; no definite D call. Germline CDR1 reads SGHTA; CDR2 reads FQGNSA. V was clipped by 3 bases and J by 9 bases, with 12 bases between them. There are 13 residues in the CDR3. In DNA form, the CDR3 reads TGTGCCAGCAGCTTGACATCTCTAAGGCCCCAGCATTTT. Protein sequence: CASSLTSLRPQHF.

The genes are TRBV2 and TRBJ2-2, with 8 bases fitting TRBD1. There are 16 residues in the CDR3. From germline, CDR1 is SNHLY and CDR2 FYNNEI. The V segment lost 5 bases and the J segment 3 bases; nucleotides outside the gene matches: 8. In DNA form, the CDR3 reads TGTGCCAGCAGTCCAAGGACAGGGAGGTACACCGGGGAGCTGTTTTTT. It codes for CASSPRTGRYTGELFF.

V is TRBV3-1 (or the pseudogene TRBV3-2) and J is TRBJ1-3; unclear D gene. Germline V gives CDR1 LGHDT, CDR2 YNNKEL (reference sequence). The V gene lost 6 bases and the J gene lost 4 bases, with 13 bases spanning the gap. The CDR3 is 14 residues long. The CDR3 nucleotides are TGTGCCAGCAGAGGTGAGGGCGGCGGAAACACCATATATTTT. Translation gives CASRGEGGGNTIYF.

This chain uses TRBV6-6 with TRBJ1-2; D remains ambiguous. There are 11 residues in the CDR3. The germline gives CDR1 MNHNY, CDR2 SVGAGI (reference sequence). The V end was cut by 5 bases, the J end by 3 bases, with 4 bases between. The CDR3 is CASSTYYGYTF. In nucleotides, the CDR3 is TGTGCCAGCAGTACATACTATGGCTACACCTTC.

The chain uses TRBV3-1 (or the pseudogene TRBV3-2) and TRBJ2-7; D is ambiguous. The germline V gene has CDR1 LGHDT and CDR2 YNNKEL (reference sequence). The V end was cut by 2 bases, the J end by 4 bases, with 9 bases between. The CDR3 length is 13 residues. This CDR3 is CASSQWKEYEQYF. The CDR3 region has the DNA TGTGCCAGCAGCCAATGGAAGGAGTACGAGCAGTACTTC.

The CDR3 is CAINRGVSGANTGELFF. The CDR3 DNA reads TGTGCCATCAACCGTGGGGTTTCGGGGGCGAACACCGGGGAGCTGTTTTTT. This rearrangement joins TRBV10-3 to TRBJ2-2; D might be TRBD2 (6 bases). Germline V gene sequence: CDR1 ENHRY, CDR2 SYGVKD. V was trimmed by 7 bases and J by 0 bases, leaving 18 bases between them. This CDR3 comprises 17 residues.

The CDR3 region is CASRPQLARDEQFF. CDR3 DNA sequence: TGTGCCAGCAGGCCCCAACTAGCGAGGGATGAGCAGTTCTTC. This sequence joins TRBV2 and TRBJ2-1; the match to TRBD2 covers 7 bases. CDR1 is SNHLY and CDR2 is FYNNEI in the germline V gene. The CDR3 is made up of 14 amino acids. V lost 6 bases, J lost 8 bases, and 10 bases stayed unmatched. The full variable domain, with the rest looked up from reference TRBV2 and TRBJ2-1, is EPEVTQTPSHQVTQMGQEVILRCVPISNHLYFYWYRQILGQKVEFLVSFYNNEISEKSEIFDDQFSVERPDGSNFTLKIRSTKLEDSAMYFCASRPQLARDEQFFGPGTRLTVL.

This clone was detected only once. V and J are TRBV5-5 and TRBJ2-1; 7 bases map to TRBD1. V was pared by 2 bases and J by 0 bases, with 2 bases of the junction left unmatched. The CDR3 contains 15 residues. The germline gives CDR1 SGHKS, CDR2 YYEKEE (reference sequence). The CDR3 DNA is TGTGCCAGCAGCTTAACAGGGGACTCCTACAATGAGCAGTTCTTC. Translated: CASSLTGDSYNEQFF.

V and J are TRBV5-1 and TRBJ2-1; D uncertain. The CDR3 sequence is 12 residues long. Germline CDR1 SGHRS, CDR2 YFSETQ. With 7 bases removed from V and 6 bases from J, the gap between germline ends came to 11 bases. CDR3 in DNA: TGCGCCAGCTCTCACAGCTTCAATGAGCAGTTCTTC. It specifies CASSHSFNEQFF.

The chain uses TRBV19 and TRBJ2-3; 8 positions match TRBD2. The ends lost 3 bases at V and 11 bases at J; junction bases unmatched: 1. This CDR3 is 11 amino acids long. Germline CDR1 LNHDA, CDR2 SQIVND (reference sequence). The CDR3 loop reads CASSIAGGQYF. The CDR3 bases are TGTGCCAGTAGTATTGCGGGGGGGCAGTATTTT.

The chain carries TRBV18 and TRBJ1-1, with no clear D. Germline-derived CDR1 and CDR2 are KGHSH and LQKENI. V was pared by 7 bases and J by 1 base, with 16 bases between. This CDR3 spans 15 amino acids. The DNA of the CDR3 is TGTGCCAGCTATCGAGGTGGGAGAGGGAACACTGAAGCTTTCTTT. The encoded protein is CASYRGGRGNTEAFF.

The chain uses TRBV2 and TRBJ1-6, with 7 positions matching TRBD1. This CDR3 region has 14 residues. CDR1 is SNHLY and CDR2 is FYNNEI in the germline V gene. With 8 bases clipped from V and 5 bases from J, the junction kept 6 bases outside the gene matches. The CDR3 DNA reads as TGTGCCAGCTCCGGACAGGCGGATAATTCACCCCTCCACTTT. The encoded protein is CASSGQADNSPLHF.

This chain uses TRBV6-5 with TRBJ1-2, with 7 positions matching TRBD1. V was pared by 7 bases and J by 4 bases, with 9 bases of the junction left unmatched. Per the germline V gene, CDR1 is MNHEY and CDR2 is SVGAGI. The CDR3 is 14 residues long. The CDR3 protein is CASTRGTVLYGYTF. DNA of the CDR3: TGTGCCAGCACCCGCGGGACAGTTCTCTATGGCTACACCTTC.

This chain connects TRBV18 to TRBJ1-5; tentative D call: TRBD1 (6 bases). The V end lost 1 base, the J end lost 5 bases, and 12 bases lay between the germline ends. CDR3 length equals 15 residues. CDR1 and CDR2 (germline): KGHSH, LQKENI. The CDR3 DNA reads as TGTGCCAGCTCACCACGGGACAACCGCGATCAGCCCCAGCATTTT. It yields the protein CASSPRDNRDQPQHF.

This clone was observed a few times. The chain's CDR3 is CAWTSQGYGYTF. DNA for the CDR3: TGTGCCTGGACCTCTCAGGGATATGGCTACACCTTC. This chain uses TRBV30 with TRBJ1-2, with a possible D match to TRBD1 (5 bases). Trimming left V 4 bases short and J 5 bases short, with 11 bases between. This CDR3 spans 12 amino acids. CDR1 is GTSNPN, CDR2 SVGIG, per germline (reference sequence). Together with reference TRBV30 and TRBJ1-2, the CDR3 gives the full variable domain: SQTIHQWPATLVQPVGSPLSLECTVEGTSNPNLYWYRQAAGRGLQLLFYSVGIGQISSEVPQNLSASRPQDRQFILSSKKLLLSDSGFYLCAWTSQGYGYTFGSGTRLTVV.

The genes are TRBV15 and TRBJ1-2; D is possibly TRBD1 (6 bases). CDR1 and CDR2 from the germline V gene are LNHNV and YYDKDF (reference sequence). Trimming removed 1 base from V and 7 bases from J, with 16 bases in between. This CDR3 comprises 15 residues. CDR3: CATSRALAGAFGYTF. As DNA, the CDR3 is TGTGCCACCAGCAGAGCCCTAGCAGGGGCATTTGGCTACACCTTC.

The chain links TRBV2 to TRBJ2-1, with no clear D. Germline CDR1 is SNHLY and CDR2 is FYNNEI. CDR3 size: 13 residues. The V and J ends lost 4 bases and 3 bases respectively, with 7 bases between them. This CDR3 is CASSVRSYNEQFF. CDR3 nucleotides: TGTGCCAGCAGTGTTAGAAGCTACAATGAGCAGTTCTTC.

The CDR3 spells CASSVGPQPGQGDYEQYF. As DNA, the CDR3 is TGTGCCAGCAGCGTAGGCCCCCAGCCGGGACAGGGCGACTACGAGCAGTACTTC. The chain links TRBV9 to TRBJ2-7, with 9 bases matching TRBD1. The CDR3 length is 18 residues. After removal of 0 bases from V and 3 bases from J, the junction contained 13 bases not matched to a gene. The germline V gene has CDR1 SGDLS and CDR2 YYNGEE.

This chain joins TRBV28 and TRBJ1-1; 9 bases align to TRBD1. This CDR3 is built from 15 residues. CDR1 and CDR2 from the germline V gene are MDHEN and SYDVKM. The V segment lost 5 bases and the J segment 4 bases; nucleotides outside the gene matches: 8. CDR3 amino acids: CASSPNRGHSTEAFF. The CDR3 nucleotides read TGTGCCAGCAGTCCCAACAGGGGGCATAGCACTGAAGCTTTCTTT.

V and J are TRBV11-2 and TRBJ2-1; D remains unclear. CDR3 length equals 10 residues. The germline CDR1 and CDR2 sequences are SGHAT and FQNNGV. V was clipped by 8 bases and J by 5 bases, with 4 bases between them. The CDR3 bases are TGTGCCAGCTCTGACAATGAGCAGTTCTTC. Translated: CASSDNEQFF.

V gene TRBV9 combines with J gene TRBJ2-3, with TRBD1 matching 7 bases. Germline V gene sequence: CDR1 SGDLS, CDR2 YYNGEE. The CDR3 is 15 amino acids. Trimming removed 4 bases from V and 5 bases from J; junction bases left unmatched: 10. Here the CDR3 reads CASSPYRQGGDTQYF. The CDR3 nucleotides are TGTGCCAGCAGCCCCTATCGACAGGGCGGAGATACGCAGTATTTT.

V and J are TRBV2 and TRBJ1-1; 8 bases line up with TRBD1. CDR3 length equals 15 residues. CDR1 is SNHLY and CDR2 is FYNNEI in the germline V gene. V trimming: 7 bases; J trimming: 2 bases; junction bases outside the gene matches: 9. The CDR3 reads CASIAPGQVNTEAFF. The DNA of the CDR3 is TGTGCCAGCATCGCCCCGGGACAGGTAAACACTGAAGCTTTCTTT.

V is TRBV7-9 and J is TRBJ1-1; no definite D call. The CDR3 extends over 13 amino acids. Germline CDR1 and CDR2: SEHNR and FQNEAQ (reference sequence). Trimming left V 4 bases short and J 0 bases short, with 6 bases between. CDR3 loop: CASSSHMNTEAFF. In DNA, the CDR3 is TGTGCCAGCAGCTCACATATGAACACTGAAGCTTTCTTT. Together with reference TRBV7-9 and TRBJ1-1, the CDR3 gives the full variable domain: DTGVSQNPRHKITKRGQNVTFRCDPISEHNRLYWYRQTLGQGPEFLTYFQNEAQLEKSRLLSDRFSAERPKGSFSTLEIQRTEQGDSAMYLCASSSHMNTEAFFGQGTRLTVV.

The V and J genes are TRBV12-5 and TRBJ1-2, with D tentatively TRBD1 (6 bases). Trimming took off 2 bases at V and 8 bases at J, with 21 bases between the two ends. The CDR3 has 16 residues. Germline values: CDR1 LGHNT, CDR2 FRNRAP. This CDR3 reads CASGLIINRDIGGYTF. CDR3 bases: TGTGCTAGTGGTTTGATCATAAACCGGGACATCGGGGGCTACACCTTC.